The clone carrying this TCR beta chain was seen a handful of times. Its antigen is undetermined. The data are from a study of response to subunit inactivated influenza vaccine. General observations from the study: It was suggested by the authors that few new T cells are recruited by each seasonal influenza vaccination.

TCRdb reanalysed the RT-PCR reads using MiXCR and keeps one entry per CDR3 protein. Seen here are 860,000 or so distinct CDR3 sequences, less than 25% observed once, and the top ten hold more than 8.5%. This CDR3 comprises 14 residues. The V end was cut by 3 bases, the J end by 7 bases, with 12 bases between. The starting material was PBMCs from blood, obtained 4 to 6 days after vaccination. This TCR came from a man over 45 who received an inactivated influenza vaccine. The V call is TRBV12-3 or TRBV12-4, the J call TRBJ1-4; D possibly corresponds to TRBD1 (5 bases). This chain's CDR3 is CASSLRGISEKLFF. The CDR3 region has the DNA TGTGCCAGCAGTTTGCGGGGGATCAGTGAAAAACTGTTTTTT.